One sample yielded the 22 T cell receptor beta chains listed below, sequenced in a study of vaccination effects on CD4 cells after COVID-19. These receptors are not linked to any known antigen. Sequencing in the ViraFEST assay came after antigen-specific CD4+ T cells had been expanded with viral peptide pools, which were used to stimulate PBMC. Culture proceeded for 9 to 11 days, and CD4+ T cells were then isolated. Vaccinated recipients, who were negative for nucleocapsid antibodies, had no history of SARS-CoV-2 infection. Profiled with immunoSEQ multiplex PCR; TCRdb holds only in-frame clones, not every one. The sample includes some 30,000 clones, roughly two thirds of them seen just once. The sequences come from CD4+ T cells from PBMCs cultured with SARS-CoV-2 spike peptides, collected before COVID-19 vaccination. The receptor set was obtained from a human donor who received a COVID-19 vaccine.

The CDR3 coding sequence is TGTGCCAGCACTTTAACTAGCGGGAGATCAGATACGCAGTATTTT. This translates into CASTLTSGRSDTQYF. The chain couples TRBV7-2 to TRBJ2-3; 11 bases fit TRBD2. This CDR3 has 15 residues. Germline V lookup: CDR1 SGHTA, CDR2 FQGNSA. The trim removed 7 bases at V and 4 bases at J, leaving 7 bases unmatched.

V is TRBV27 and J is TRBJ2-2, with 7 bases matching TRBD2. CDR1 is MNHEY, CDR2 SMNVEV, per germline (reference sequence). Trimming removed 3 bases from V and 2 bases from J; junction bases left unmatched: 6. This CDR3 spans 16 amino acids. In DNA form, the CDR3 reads TGTGCCAGCAGTTTTGGAGGGACTACTAACACCGGGGAGCTGTTTTTT. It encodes CASSFGGTTNTGELFF.

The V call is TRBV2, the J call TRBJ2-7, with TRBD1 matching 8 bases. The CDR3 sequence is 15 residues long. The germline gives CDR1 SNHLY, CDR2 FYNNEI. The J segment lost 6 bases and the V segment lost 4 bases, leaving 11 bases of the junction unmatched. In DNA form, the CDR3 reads TGTGCCAGCAGTGGTTCGTCAGGGGGCCCACGCGAGCAGTACTTC. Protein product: CASSGSSGGPREQYF.

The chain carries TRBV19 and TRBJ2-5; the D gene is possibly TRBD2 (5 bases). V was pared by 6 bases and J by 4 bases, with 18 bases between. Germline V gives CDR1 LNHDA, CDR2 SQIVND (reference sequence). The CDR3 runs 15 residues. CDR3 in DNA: TGTGCCAGTAGCGCTCGTTCCGGGGAAAGAGAGACCCAGTACTTC. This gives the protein CASSARSGERETQYF.

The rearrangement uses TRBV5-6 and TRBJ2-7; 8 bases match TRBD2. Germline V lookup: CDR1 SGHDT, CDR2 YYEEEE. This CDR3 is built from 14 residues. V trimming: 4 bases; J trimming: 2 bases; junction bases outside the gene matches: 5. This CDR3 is CASSPGLGTYEQYF. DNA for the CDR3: TGTGCCAGCAGCCCGGGACTAGGAACCTACGAGCAGTACTTC.

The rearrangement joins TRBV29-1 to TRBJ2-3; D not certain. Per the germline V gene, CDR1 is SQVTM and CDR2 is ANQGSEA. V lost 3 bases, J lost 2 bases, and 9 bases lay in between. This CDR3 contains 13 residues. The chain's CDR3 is CSVDSLYTDTQYF. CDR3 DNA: TGCAGCGTTGATAGTTTGTACACAGATACGCAGTATTTT.

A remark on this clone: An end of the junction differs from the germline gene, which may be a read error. CDR3 sequence reads: CTSGRQGSNQPQHF. In DNA form, the CDR3 reads TGTACCAGCGGTAGACAGGGCAGCAATCAGCCCCAGCATTTT. The rearrangement joins TRBV5-5 to TRBJ1-5, with 7 bases matching TRBD1. Germline lookup yields CDR1 SGHKS and CDR2 YYEKEE (reference sequence). The CDR3 contains 14 residues.

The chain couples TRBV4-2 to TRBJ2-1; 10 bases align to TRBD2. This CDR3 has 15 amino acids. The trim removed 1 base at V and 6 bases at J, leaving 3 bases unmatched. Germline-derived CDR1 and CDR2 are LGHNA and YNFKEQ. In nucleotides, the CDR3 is TGTGCCAGCAGCCAAGCCGGGACTAGCGTCAATGAGCAGTTCTTC. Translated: CASSQAGTSVNEQFF.

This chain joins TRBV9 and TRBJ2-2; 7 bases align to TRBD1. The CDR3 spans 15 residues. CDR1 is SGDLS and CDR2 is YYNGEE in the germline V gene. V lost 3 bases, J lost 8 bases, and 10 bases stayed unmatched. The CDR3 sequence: CASSDGTAVGGELFF. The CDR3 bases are TGTGCCAGCAGCGACGGGACAGCGGTCGGGGGGGAGCTGTTTTTT. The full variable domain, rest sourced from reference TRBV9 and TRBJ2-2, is DSGVTQTPKHLITATGQRVTLRCSPRSGDLSVYWYQQSLDQGLQFLIQYYNGEERAKGNILERFSAQQFPDLHSELNLSSLELGDSALYFCASSDGTAVGGELFFGEGSRLTVL.

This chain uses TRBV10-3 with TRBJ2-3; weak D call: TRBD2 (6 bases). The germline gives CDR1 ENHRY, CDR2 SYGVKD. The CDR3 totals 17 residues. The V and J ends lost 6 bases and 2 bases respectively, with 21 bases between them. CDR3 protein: CAIRKGRRADATDTQYF. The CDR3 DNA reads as TGTGCCATCAGGAAAGGGAGGAGGGCCGACGCCACAGATACGCAGTATTTT.

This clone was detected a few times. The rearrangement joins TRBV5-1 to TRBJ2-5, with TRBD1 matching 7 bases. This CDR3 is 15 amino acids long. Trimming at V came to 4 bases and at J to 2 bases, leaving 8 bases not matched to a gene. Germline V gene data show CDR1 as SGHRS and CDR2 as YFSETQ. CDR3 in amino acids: CASSQIWTGQETQYF. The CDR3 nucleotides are TGCGCCAGCAGCCAGATCTGGACAGGACAAGAGACCCAGTACTTC.

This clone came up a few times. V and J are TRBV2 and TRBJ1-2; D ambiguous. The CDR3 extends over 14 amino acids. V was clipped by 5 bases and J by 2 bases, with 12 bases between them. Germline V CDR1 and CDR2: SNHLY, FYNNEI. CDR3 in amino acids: CASSIDLGNYGYTF. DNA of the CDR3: TGTGCCAGCAGTATCGATCTGGGAAACTATGGCTACACCTTC.

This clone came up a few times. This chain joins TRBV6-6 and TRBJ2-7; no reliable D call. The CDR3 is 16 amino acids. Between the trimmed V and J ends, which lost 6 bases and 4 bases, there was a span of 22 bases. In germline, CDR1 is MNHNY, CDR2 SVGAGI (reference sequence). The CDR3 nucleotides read TGTGCCAGCAGCCGCCGTGGTGGCCAGCGAGAATACGAGCAGTACTTC. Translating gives CASSRRGGQREYEQYF.

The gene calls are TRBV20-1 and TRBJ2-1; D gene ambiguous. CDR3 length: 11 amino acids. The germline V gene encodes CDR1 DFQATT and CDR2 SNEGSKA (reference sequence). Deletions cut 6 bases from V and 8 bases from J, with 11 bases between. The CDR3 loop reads CSASRPDEQFF. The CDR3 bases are TGCAGTGCCTCACGCCCCGATGAGCAGTTCTTC.

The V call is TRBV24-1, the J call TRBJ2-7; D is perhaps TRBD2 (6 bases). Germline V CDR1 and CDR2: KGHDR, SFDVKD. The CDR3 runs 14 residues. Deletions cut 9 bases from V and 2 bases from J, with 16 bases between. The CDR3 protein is CATFPGGVPYEQYF. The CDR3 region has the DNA TGTGCCACCTTCCCGGGCGGGGTGCCCTACGAGCAGTACTTC.

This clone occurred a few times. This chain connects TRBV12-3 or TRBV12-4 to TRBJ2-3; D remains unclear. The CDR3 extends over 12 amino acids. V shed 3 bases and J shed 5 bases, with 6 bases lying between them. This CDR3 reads CASSFLIDTQYF. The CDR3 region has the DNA TGTGCCAGCAGTTTTTTGATAGATACGCAGTATTTT.

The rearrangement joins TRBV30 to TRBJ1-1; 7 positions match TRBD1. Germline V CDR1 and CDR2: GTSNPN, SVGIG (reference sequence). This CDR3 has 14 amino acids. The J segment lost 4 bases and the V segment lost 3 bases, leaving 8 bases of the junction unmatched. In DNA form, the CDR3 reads TGTGCCTGGAGAAGGGGGCGCTCGGCCACTGAAGCTTTCTTT. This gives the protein CAWRRGRSATEAFF. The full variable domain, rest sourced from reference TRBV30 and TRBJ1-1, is SQTIHQWPATLVQPVGSPLSLECTVEGTSNPNLYWYRQAAGRGLQLLFYSVGIGQISSEVPQNLSASRPQDRQFILSSKKLLLSDSGFYLCAWRRGRSATEAFFGQGTRLTVV.

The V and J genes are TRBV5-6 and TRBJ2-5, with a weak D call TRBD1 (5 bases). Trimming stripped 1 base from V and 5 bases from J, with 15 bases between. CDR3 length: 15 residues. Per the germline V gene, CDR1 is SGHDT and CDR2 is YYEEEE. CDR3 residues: CASSLYAQWGETQYF. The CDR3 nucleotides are TGTGCCAGCAGCTTGTACGCCCAGTGGGGCGAGACCCAGTACTTC. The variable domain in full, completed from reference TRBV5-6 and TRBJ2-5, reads DAGVTQSPTHLIKTRGQQVTLRCSPKSGHDTVSWYQQALGQGPQFIFQYYEEEERQRGNFPDRFSGHQFPNYSSELNVNALLLGDSALYLCASSLYAQWGETQYFGPGTRLLVL.

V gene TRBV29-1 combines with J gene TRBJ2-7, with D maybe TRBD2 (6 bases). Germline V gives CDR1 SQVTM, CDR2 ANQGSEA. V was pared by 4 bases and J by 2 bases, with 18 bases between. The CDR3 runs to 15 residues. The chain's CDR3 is CSVAPTSFPAYEQYF. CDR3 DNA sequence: TGCAGCGTTGCCCCGACTAGTTTCCCCGCCTACGAGCAGTACTTC.

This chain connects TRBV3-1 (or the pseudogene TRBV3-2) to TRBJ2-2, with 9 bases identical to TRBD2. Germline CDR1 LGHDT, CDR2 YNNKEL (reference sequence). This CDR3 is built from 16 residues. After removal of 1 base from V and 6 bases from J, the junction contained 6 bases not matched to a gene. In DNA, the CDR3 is TGTGCCAGCAGCCAAGCGGGCGGGAGGGCTGCCGGGGAGCTGTTTTTT. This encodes CASSQAGGRAAGELFF.

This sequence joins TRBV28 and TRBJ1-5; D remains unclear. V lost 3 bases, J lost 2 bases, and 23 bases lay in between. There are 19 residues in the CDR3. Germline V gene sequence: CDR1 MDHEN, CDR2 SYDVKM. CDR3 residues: CASSLEAKALRAGNQPQHF. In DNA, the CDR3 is TGTGCCAGCAGTTTGGAGGCAAAGGCCCTACGGGCGGGCAATCAGCCCCAGCATTTT. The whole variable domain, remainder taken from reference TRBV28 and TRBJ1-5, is DVKVTQSSRYLVKRTGEKVFLECVQDMDHENMFWYRQDPGLGLRLIYFSYDVKMKEKGDIPEGYSVSREKKERFSLILESASTNQTSMYLCASSLEAKALRAGNQPQHFGDGTRLSIL.

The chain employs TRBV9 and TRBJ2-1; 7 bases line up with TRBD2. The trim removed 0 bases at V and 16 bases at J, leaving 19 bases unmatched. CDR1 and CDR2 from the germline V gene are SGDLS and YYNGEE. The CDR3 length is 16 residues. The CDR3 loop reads CASSVGGMGASGYYFF. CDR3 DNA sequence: TGTGCCAGCAGCGTAGGGGGGATGGGCGCTAGCGGCTACTACTTCTTC.